This T cell receptor (beta chain) was sequenced for a study of CD8 T cells in ankylosing spondylitis. The germline V gene has CDR1 MNHEY and CDR2 SVGAGI. V lost 3 bases to trimming and J lost 9 bases, with 16 bases between them. This CDR3 is 14 amino acids long. Using its own MiXCR run on the 5' RACE reads, TCRdb lists one record per CDR3 protein. The repertoire holds about 240,000 distinct CDR3 sequences, with about 11% as singletons. This clonotype was obtained from a male donor with ankylosing spondylitis or in good health (not recorded which). The rearrangement links TRBV6-5 to TRBJ2-3; no definite D call. The sequenced sample consisted of blood, either unsorted or a sorted T cell fraction (not recorded which). DNA for the CDR3: TGTGCCAGCAGTTATTCCCTAACAATCTGGACGCAGTATTTT. Protein sequence: CASSYSLTIWTQYF.